One sample yielded the 30 T cell receptor delta chains listed below, sequenced in a study of gamma-delta chains in newborns, infants, children (dated by TCRdb to between 2019 and 2020). These reads were obtained on an Illumina MiSeq. Clones were re-identified by TCRdb from the public reads with CATT, and rows with the same DNA were merged. The table for this sample lists about 4,200 delta-chain clones; roughly 15% of them were counted only once. Roughly 8.5% of the sample lies in the top ten. The specimen sequenced was blood. Receptors originate from a child who was a newborn, infant or young child, either healthy, febrile or measles-vaccinated (not recorded which).

Worth noting for this clone: The DNA translation disagrees with the TCRdb protein at residue 8, so the protein in this description comes from the DNA. The CDR3 DNA is TGTGCCTGTGACACGGGCGGAGACAGATCCTGGGACACCCGAAAGATGTTTTTC. The encoded protein is CACDTGGDRSWDTRKMFF. V usage is TRDV2 and J usage is TRDJ3, with D possibly matching TRDD3 (5 bases). The J gene comes from matching the DNA to germline here; TCRdb lacks it. There are 18 residues in the CDR3. CDR1 and CDR2 (germline): GEAIGNYY, EKD.

This chain joins TRDV1 and TRDJ1, with 10 bases fitting TRDD3. CDR3 length: 24 residues. CDR1 and CDR2 from the germline V gene are TSWWSYY and QGS. Germline trimming cut 0 bases from V and 0 bases from J; bases unmatched to any gene: 25. CDR3 in DNA: TGTGCTCTTGGGGAACTCCATCCCGGTCTCAGGCGCTGGGGGATAAAAGGGAACACCGATAAACTCATCTTT. Translated, it gives CALGELHPGLRRWGIKGNTDKLIF.

This clone was seen a handful of times. Since a far larger clone is one base different, this is likely a read error. The same CDR3 can be traced to other DNA sequences in this sample. The chain carries TRDV2 and TRDJ2, with 10 bases fitting TRDD3. CDR3 length equals 16 residues. From germline, CDR1 is GEAIGNYY and CDR2 EKD. CDR3 sequence: CACDTVGDTLTAQLFF. The CDR3 DNA follows: TGTGCCTGTGACACCGTGGGGGATACTTTGACAGCGCAACTCTTCTTT.

In its sample, this clone is large (0.1 to 1%). Other DNA variants within this sample encode the same CDR3. The rearrangement uses TRDV2 and TRDJ1; 12 nucleotides line up with TRDD3. Losses at the gene ends were 3 bases for V and 0 bases for J; bases not matched to a gene: 10. In germline, CDR1 is GEAIGNYY, CDR2 EKD. CDR3 length: 18 amino acids. CDR3 in amino acids: CACDPLTGGYRYTDKLIF. The CDR3 DNA is TGTGCCTGTGACCCTCTTACTGGGGGATACCGGTACACCGATAAACTCATCTTT.

The chain links TRDV2 to TRDJ1; D call uncertain. Here the J gene was assigned by germline matching of the DNA, as TCRdb has none. This CDR3 comprises 19 residues. CDR1 is GEAIGNYY, CDR2 EKD, per germline. V lost 0 bases and J 2 bases, leaving 24 bases between the germline ends. CDR3 in DNA: TGTGCCTGTGACACCCCGGACCGGTGGATGCCTAAGGAAACCGATAAACTCATCTTT. It translates to CACDTPDRWMPKETDKLIF.

By its share, this clone is medium-sized. This chain joins TRDV3 and TRDJ1, with D possibly matching TRDD2 (6 bases). The CDR3 length is 14 residues. V lost 3 bases, J lost 5 bases, and 19 bases lay in between. CDR1 is TVYSNPD and CDR2 is GDNSRS in the germline V gene (reference sequence). Here the CDR3 DNA reads TGTGCCTTCGCCCCTTCCCCCTACTGGGATAAACTCATCTTT. Encoded protein: CAFAPSPYWDKLIF. Together with reference TRDV3 and TRDJ1, the CDR3 gives the full variable domain: CDKVTQSSPDQTVASGSEVVLLCTYDTVYSNPDLFWYRIRPDYSFQFVFYGDNSRSEGADFTQGRFSVKHILTQKAFHLVISPVRTEDSATYYCAFAPSPYWDKLIFGKGTRVTVEP.

In its sample, this clone is large. Different DNA sequences within this sample yield the same CDR3. The chain combines TRDV2 with TRDJ3; TRDD3 matches at 8 bases. V was pared by 0 bases and J by 0 bases, with 9 bases of the junction left unmatched. The CDR3 runs to 20 residues. Germline CDR1 GEAIGNYY, CDR2 EKD. This CDR3 reads CACDTWSGGTSSWDTRQMFF. The CDR3 DNA reads as TGTGCCTGTGACACCTGGTCTGGGGGAACCAGCTCCTGGGACACCCGACAGATGTTTTTC.

Of note for this clone: TCRdb's protein for this DNA is that of a much larger clone and differs from the translation at residue 12, likely a read error; the protein shown is the DNA translation. Here the CDR3 reads CACEVLGASSTCTDKLIF. CDR3 nucleotide sequence: TGCGCCTGCGAAGTACTGGGGGCATCCAGTACGTGCACCGATAAACTCATCTTT. This chain uses TRDV2 with TRDJ1; TRDD3 matches at 8 bases. Germline values: CDR1 GEAIGNYY, CDR2 EKD. CDR3 size: 18 residues.

V usage is TRDV1 and J usage is TRDJ1, with 8 bases fitting TRDD3. J was trimmed by 3 bases and V by 4 bases; bases with no gene match: 28. Germline-derived CDR1 and CDR2 are TSWWSYY and QGS. The length of the CDR3 is 22 residues. For the CDR3, the DNA is TGTGCTCTTGGGGGATCCCGTCCCTTGGGGGACTACTGGGGGCCCCTGGCCGATAAACTCATCTTT. Translation gives CALGGSRPLGDYWGPLADKLIF.

Relative to its sample, this clone is medium-sized (0.01 to 0.1%). The sample holds other DNA sequences that translate to the same CDR3. The chain uses TRDV2 and TRDJ3; the match to TRDD3 covers 10 bases. Germline CDR1 GEAIGNYY, CDR2 EKD. V lost 0 bases to trimming and J lost 5 bases; unmatched junction nucleotides: 6. The CDR3 contains 18 residues. Here the CDR3 DNA reads TGTGCCTGTGACACCGTAGGGGGATACGACAGGGACACCCGACAGATGTTTTTC. This codes for CACDTVGGYDRDTRQMFF.

A few counts support this clone. The same CDR3 can be traced to other DNA sequences in this sample. The chain is built from TRDV1 and TRDJ1, with 8 bases lining up with TRDD3. The CDR3 runs to 22 residues. Germline loops: CDR1 TSWWSYY, CDR2 QGS. With 4 bases clipped from V and 3 bases from J, the junction kept 28 bases outside the gene matches. CDR3 region: CALGGSHPLGDYWGPLADKLIF. The CDR3 nucleotides read TGTGCTCTTGGGGGATCCCATCCCTTGGGGGACTACTGGGGGCCCTTGGCCGATAAACTCATCTTT.

The chain combines TRDV2 with TRDJ1; TRDD3 aligns across 7 bases. The J gene, absent from TCRdb, was called here by matching the DNA to germline. This CDR3 has 14 residues. The trim removed 0 bases at V and 10 bases at J, leaving 10 bases unmatched. Germline CDR1 is GEAIGNYY and CDR2 is EKD. CDR3 sequence: CACDTVGDRQGLIF. CDR3 sequence (DNA): TGTGCCTGTGACACCGTCGGGGATAGGCAGGGACTCATCTTT.

This clone has only a few counts. A much larger clone lies one base from this, so it may be a read error. The V call is TRDV2, the J call TRDJ1, with 12 positions matching TRDD3. The CDR3 contains 16 residues. The V gene's germline CDR1 is GEAIGNYY and CDR2 EKD. The CDR3 protein is CARDTVTGGYRNKLIF. For the CDR3, the DNA is TGTGCCCGTGACACCGTGACTGGGGGATACAGGAATAAACTCATCTTT.

As concerns this clone: Just one base apart from a much larger clone, this may be a read error. The CDR3 DNA reads as TGTGCCTGGGACACCCTGACTGGGGGATACTTCCCCTACACCGATAAACTCATCTTT. Translated: CAWDTLTGGYFPYTDKLIF. The J gene is TRDJ1, the V gene TRDV2, with TRDD3 matching 12 bases. The length of the CDR3 is 19 residues. CDR1 is GEAIGNYY, CDR2 EKD, per germline.

This clone turned up a few times. This likely stems from a read error, as it lies one base from a far larger clone. The same CDR3 is also encoded by other DNA sequences in this sample. The gene calls are TRDV2 and TRDJ1; 12 bases align to TRDD3. Per the germline V gene, CDR1 is GEAIGNYY and CDR2 is EKD. The CDR3 consists of 18 residues. The ends lost 0 bases at V and 4 bases at J; junction bases unmatched: 11. The CDR3: CACDTPWAGGYALDKLIF. CDR3 nucleotide sequence: TGTGCCTGTGACACCCCATGGGCTGGGGGATACGCTCTCGATAAACTCATCTTT.

Notes on this clone: The translation of this DNA and the TCRdb protein of a much larger clone differ at residue 12, probably owing to a read error; the protein shown here is translated from the DNA. The chain carries TRDV2 and TRDJ1; TRDD3 aligns across 10 bases. CDR3 length equals 19 residues. The germline V gene has CDR1 GEAIGNYY and CDR2 EKD. The CDR3 sequence is CACDPLGQGDTTATDKLIF. The CDR3 region has the DNA TGTGCATGTGACCCTCTCGGTCAGGGGGATACGACCGCCACCGATAAACTCATCTTT.

The J gene was recorded as TRDJ1; no V gene was called; the table calls TRDD3, which could not be checked here. The CDR3 has 23 amino acids. The CDR3 DNA reads TGTGCTCTTGGGGAACTGACATCCTACACCTATCCTCTGGTGTATACGCGGACCGATAAACTCATCTTT. Translating it yields CALGELTSYTYPLVYTRTDKLIF.

In this sample, this clone is medium-sized. The CDR3 DNA reads as TGTGCCTGTGACGCCGTTACTGGGGGACGACCCGAGTACACCGATAAACTCATCTTT. This gives the protein CACDAVTGGRPEYTDKLIF. The V gene is TRDV2, the J gene TRDJ1; TRDD3 aligns across 9 bases. The V gene's germline CDR1 is GEAIGNYY and CDR2 EKD. Trimming at V came to 3 bases and at J to 0 bases, leaving 16 bases not matched to a gene. The CDR3 is 19 amino acids.

Of note for this clone: This sequence may be a read error, since a much larger clone differs from it by one base. This CDR3 is CACDTLNTGGYGGYIDKLIF. The CDR3 nucleotides are TGTGCCTGTGACACCCTCAATACTGGGGGATATGGGGGGTACATCGATAAACTCATCTTT. The genes are TRDV2 and TRDJ1; 11 bases are shared with TRDD3. CDR3 size: 20 residues. Germline V gene lookup returns CDR1 GEAIGNYY and CDR2 EKD. V lost 0 bases and J lost 4; bases outside the gene matches: 18.

This clone has more than one count but fewer than ten. Translating this DNA gives a protein that differs at residue 3 from the TCRdb one, which belongs to a much larger clone; a read error is likely, and the protein shown is this translation. The chain couples TRDV2 to TRDJ1; tentative D call: TRDD3 (5 bases). TCRdb does not report a J gene; here it was assigned by matching the DNA to germline references. The CDR3 is 14 amino acids. Per germline, CDR1 GEAIGNYY and CDR2 EKD. CDR3 protein: CAWDTVGEFDKLIF. In DNA form, the CDR3 reads TGTGCCTGGGACACCGTCGGGGAGTTCGATAAACTCATCTTT.

A single count supports this clone. No V gene call is available, although the J gene is TRDJ1; the table calls TRDD3, which could not be checked here. There are 22 residues in the CDR3. The DNA of the CDR3 is TGTGCTCTTGGGGAAAAGGACTACGTCCCCTACTGTTGGACGTTCCCCACCGATAAACTCATCTTT. Translated: CALGEKDYVPYCWTFPTDKLIF.

A few counts support this clone. The chain links TRDV2 to TRDJ3; D not resolved. The germline CDR1 and CDR2 sequences are GEAIGNYY and EKD. V shed 4 bases and J shed 0 bases, with 21 bases lying between them. This CDR3 spans 20 amino acids. The CDR3 protein is CACDLLVPLRGSWDTRQMFF. The CDR3, as DNA: TGTGCCTGTGATCTGTTGGTCCCTCTTAGAGGCTCCTGGGACACCCGACAGATGTTTTTC.

This clone has only a few counts. This DNA translates differently at residue 13 from the TCRdb protein, which is that of a much larger clone; a read error is likely, and the protein shown is the DNA's own translation. This chain joins TRDV2 and TRDJ2; 7 positions agree with TRDD3. J was trimmed by 6 bases and V by 3 bases; bases with no gene match: 18. The germline V gene has CDR1 GEAIGNYY and CDR2 EKD. This CDR3 region has 18 residues. CDR3 residues: CACDPIQPEGYSAAQLFF. DNA of the CDR3: TGTGCCTGTGACCCTATTCAGCCGGAGGGATACAGCGCAGCACAACTCTTCTTT.

The chain uses TRDV2 and TRDJ1, with 10 bases aligning to TRDD3. The J gene, not given by TCRdb, was assigned here from a germline match of the nucleotide sequence. CDR3 length equals 15 residues. J gave up 5 bases and V 3 bases, and 8 bases lay outside the gene matches. Germline values: CDR1 GEAIGNYY, CDR2 EKD. DNA for the CDR3: TGTGCCTGTGACGTACTGGGGGATCGGAGTGATAAACTCATCTTT. This codes for CACDVLGDRSDKLIF.

This clone was seen a handful of times. This DNA's translation and the protein TCRdb lists, from a much larger clone, do not match at residue 12, likely due to a read error; the protein shown is translated from the DNA. This rearrangement joins TRDV2 to TRDJ1; 12 bases align to TRDD3. This CDR3 comprises 18 residues. From germline, CDR1 is GEAIGNYY and CDR2 EKD. Unmatched junction bases numbered 11, after V lost 0 bases and J lost 4 bases. The CDR3 DNA sequence: TGTGCCTGTGACACCGGTCGGCTGGGGGATACGACCTACGATAAACTCATCTTT. Translation: CACDTGRLGDTTYDKLIF.

In regard to this clone: A much larger clone lies a single base off, so this may be a read error. The same CDR3 is also encoded by other DNA sequences in this sample. The chain has TRDV1 and TRDJ1; tentatively, D is TRDD3 (8 bases). Between the trimmed V and J ends, which lost 6 bases and 0 bases, there was a span of 26 bases. Germline V CDR1 and CDR2: TSWWSYY, QGS. There are 19 residues in the CDR3. Written as DNA, the CDR3 is TGTGCTCTTGGAGAATTCCTACTGGGGGGTCGGGCGTACACCGATAAACTCATCTTT. Its protein is CALGEFLLGGRAYTDKLIF.

A remark on this clone: The protein given by TCRdb reflects a much larger clone and differs at residue 8 from this DNA's translation, likely from a read error; the protein shown is the DNA's translation. The chain is built from TRDV1 and TRDJ1; D gene uncertain. Trimming stripped 3 bases from V and 2 bases from J, with 19 bases between. The CDR3 extends over 17 amino acids. Germline V gene sequence: CDR1 TSWWSYY, CDR2 QGS. Here the CDR3 reads CALGETPLRILTDKLIF. CDR3 DNA: TGTGCTCTTGGGGAGACCCCCCTCCGCATCCTTACCGATAAACTCATCTTT.

By sample fraction, this clone is large. This chain uses TRDV1 with TRDJ1, with TRDD2 as a possible D gene (5 bases). CDR3 length equals 15 residues. Germline CDR1 TSWWSYY, CDR2 QGS. Trimming cost V 3 bases and J 2 bases, with 13 bases left between them. CDR3 bases: TGTGCTCTTGGGGACCGTTCCTTGTCAACCGATAAACTCATCTTT. This sequence encodes CALGDRSLSTDKLIF.

Turning to this clone: Just one base apart from a much larger clone, this may be a read error. This chain connects TRDV1 to TRDJ1, with 10 bases that match TRDD3. Germline loops: CDR1 TSWWSYY, CDR2 QGS. The CDR3 is made up of 25 amino acids. The V segment lost 0 bases and the J segment 0 bases; nucleotides outside the gene matches: 28. In DNA form, the CDR3 reads TGTGCTCTTGGGGAACTAGGGCGGTACTTCCTACCCCCTCTTGGGGGATACCGCTACACCGATAAACTCATCTTT. Translating it yields CALGELGRYFLPPLGGYRYTDKLIF.

Of note for this clone: This same CDR3 is encoded by further DNA sequences in the sample. The chain carries TRDV2 and TRDJ1, with 13 bases that match TRDD3. CDR1 is GEAIGNYY, CDR2 EKD, per germline. The CDR3 loop spans 19 amino acids. With 3 bases clipped from V and 1 base from J, the junction kept 13 bases outside the gene matches. The CDR3 DNA follows: TGTGCCTGTGACCGACTGGGGGATACGGCCCGGGTTTGCACCGATAAACTCATCTTT. Translating gives CACDRLGDTARVCTDKLIF.